This T cell receptor (beta chain) was identified during a study of T cell responses to AZD1222 COVID-19 vaccine. Study-level findings and limits: AZD1222 recipients seropositive at baseline numbered only five to seven. A reported finding is that nearly half of spike-specific TCRs target unmutated variant regions. The breadth and depth of Spike-specific TCRs increased once two AZD1222 doses had been given. Females outnumbered males among donors, who were mostly white British; clonal diversity was possibly underestimated.

Germline V gives CDR1 MNHEY, CDR2 SVGAGI. There are 13 residues in the CDR3. Trimming shortened V by 2 bases and J by 1 base, and 5 bases separated the two germline ends. Comments on this clone: Its specificity is not known.

Some clones are missing from TCRdb's copy, which holds only in-frame ones; the method was immunoSEQ multiplex PCR. This sample has tens of thousands of clones, with around 87% found just once. The specimen comprised peripheral blood, sampled on day 0 of MenACWY control vaccination. The clonotype originates from an adult in good health. The chain combines TRBV6-5 with TRBJ1-1, with TRBD1 as a possible D gene (5 bases). In DNA, the CDR3 is TGTGCCAGCAGTTACGGGGGGAACACTGAAGCTTTCTTT. Translation: CASSYGGNTEAFF.